What follows are 32 T cell receptor beta chains derived from one specimen sequenced in a study of T cells in tuberculosis. Sequencing was performed with immunoSEQ multiplex PCR; in TCRdb, only in-frame clones are kept and a portion is missing. The sample records about 43,000 clones, 90% to 95% being singletons. Specimen: PBMCs. These receptors were collected from a donor between 10 and 29 years old with latent tuberculosis or without tuberculosis infection. Some clones in this sample may be carry-over from other donors' samples.

J is TRBJ2-7 and V is TRBV9; TRBD2 is a possible D gene (5 bases). The CDR3 is 14 residues long. Per germline, CDR1 SGDLS and CDR2 YYNGEE. Trimming left V 0 bases short and J 2 bases short, with 9 bases between. CDR3 in DNA: TGTGCCAGCAGCGTAGATTCGAGGGCCTACGAGCAGTACTTC. It codes for CASSVDSRAYEQYF.

V usage is TRBV5-1 and J usage is TRBJ2-1; 8 bases map to TRBD2. Trimming cost V 4 bases and J 7 bases; bases outside gene matches: 10. Germline values: CDR1 SGHRS, CDR2 YFSETQ. This CDR3 is 15 amino acids long. For the CDR3, the DNA is TGCGCCAGCAGCCCCGGGGGACTAGTTCAGAATGAGCAGTTCTTC. The encoded protein is CASSPGGLVQNEQFF. Full variable domain (rest looked up from reference TRBV5-1 and TRBJ2-1): KAGVTQTPRYLIKTRGQQVTLSCSPISGHRSVSWYQQTPGQGLQFLFEYFSETQRNKGNFPGRFSGRQFSNSRSEMNVSTLELGDSALYLCASSPGGLVQNEQFFGPGTRLTVL.

V and J are TRBV4-2 and TRBJ2-7, with a possible D match to TRBD1 (6 bases). The CDR3 covers 15 residues. Trimming took 4 bases from V and 4 from J, leaving 17 bases between them. From germline, CDR1 is LGHNA and CDR2 YNFKEQ. As DNA, the CDR3 is TGTGCCAGCAGCCCCATTGGCACAGGGCCGTACGAGCAGTACTTC. It yields the protein CASSPIGTGPYEQYF.

The chain has TRBV6-1 and TRBJ2-1; 8 bases fit TRBD2. V gave up 0 bases and J gave up 4 bases; unmatched junction bases: 14. The CDR3 is 19 residues long. Germline V lookup: CDR1 MNHNS, CDR2 SASEGT. This CDR3 reads CASSEATSFAGGAYNEQFF. The CDR3, as DNA: TGTGCCAGCAGTGAAGCGACGAGTTTCGCGGGAGGTGCATACAATGAGCAGTTCTTC.

The CDR3 reads CASSHRGLGELFF. The CDR3 bases are TGTGCCAGCAGCCACAGGGGCCTGGGGGAGCTGTTTTTT. The rearrangement uses TRBV28 and TRBJ2-2, with 7 nucleotides matching TRBD1. This CDR3 is built from 13 residues. Trimming took 6 bases from V and 8 from J; bases not matched to a gene: 6. Germline V gene lookup returns CDR1 MDHEN and CDR2 SYDVKM. The variable domain in full, with the rest retrieved from reference TRBV28 and TRBJ2-2, is DVKVTQSSRYLVKRTGEKVFLECVQDMDHENMFWYRQDPGLGLRLIYFSYDVKMKEKGDIPEGYSVSREKKERFSLILESASTNQTSMYLCASSHRGLGELFFGEGSRLTVL.

The chain has TRBV4-3 and TRBJ1-1, with no clear D. The length of the CDR3 is 13 residues. Germline V gene sequence: CDR1 LGHNA, CDR2 YSLEER. Deletions cut 1 base from V and 1 base from J, with 4 bases between. CDR3 sequence (DNA): TGCGCCAGCAGCCAAGTCTCGAACACTGAAGCTTTCTTT. Residues: CASSQVSNTEAFF.

The J gene is TRBJ2-7, the V gene TRBV7-2; possibly TRBD2 for D (5 bases). Germline V lookup: CDR1 SGHTA, CDR2 FQGNSA. V lost 7 bases and J 12 bases, leaving 28 bases between the germline ends. This CDR3 has 15 amino acids. Here the CDR3 DNA reads TGTGCCAGCACCACACTCCCGGGATCACCTTACGAACGGTACTTC. This sequence encodes CASTTLPGSPYERYF.

The J gene is TRBJ1-2, the V gene TRBV27, with D perhaps matching TRBD1 (5 bases). Deletions cut 0 bases from V and 5 bases from J, with 13 bases between. The germline gives CDR1 MNHEY, CDR2 SMNVEV (reference sequence). This CDR3 contains 15 residues. The CDR3 protein is CASSLSTEKLYGYTF. The CDR3 DNA is TGTGCCAGCAGTTTATCGACAGAAAAGCTGTATGGCTACACCTTC.

This chain connects TRBV5-6 to TRBJ1-5; D is ambiguous. Germline V lookup: CDR1 SGHDT, CDR2 YYEEEE. The CDR3 is 15 amino acids. V lost 1 base to trimming and J lost 0 bases, with 8 bases between them. As DNA, the CDR3 is TGTGCCAGCAGCTTGATAGGAGATAGCAATCAGCCCCAGCATTTT. Amino acids: CASSLIGDSNQPQHF.

The CDR3 here is CAWRSRGGDEKLFF. The CDR3 DNA follows: TGTGCCTGGAGAAGTCGAGGGGGAGATGAAAAACTGTTTTTT. This chain links TRBV30 with TRBJ1-4; weak D call: TRBD1 (6 bases). V lost 3 bases and J lost 6, with 14 bases in between. Looked up from germline, CDR1 is GTSNPN and CDR2 is SVGIG (reference sequence). This CDR3 is 14 amino acids long.

The genes are TRBV30 and TRBJ1-2; D is unresolved. Germline V gene lookup returns CDR1 GTSNPN and CDR2 SVGIG (reference sequence). Trimming cost V 2 bases and J 6 bases, with 7 bases left between them. This CDR3 spans 11 amino acids. In DNA, the CDR3 is TGTGCCTGGAGTTTCGTTGATGGCTACACCTTC. Residues: CAWSFVDGYTF.

The CDR3: CASSYGTSGRDTQYF. The DNA for the CDR3 is TGTGCCAGCAGTTATGGGACTAGCGGGAGAGATACGCAGTATTTT. The chain combines TRBV6-5 with TRBJ2-3, with 14 bases matching TRBD2. CDR3 size: 15 residues. The V gene's germline CDR1 is MNHEY and CDR2 SVGAGI. The V gene end was trimmed by 3 bases and the J gene end by 5 bases; junction bases not matched to a gene: 1.

The CDR3 DNA reads as TGTGCCAGCAGCCAAGATCCCAGTAATCAGCCCCAGCATTTT. Residues: CASSQDPSNQPQHF. J is TRBJ1-5 and V is TRBV4-2; D not certain. The CDR3 runs 14 residues. Deletions cut 0 bases from V and 4 bases from J, with 7 bases between. Germline V CDR1 and CDR2: LGHNA, YNFKEQ.

The CDR3 nucleotides are TGTGCCAGCAGTCAGGGGGCGGGGGCCCCATATGGCTACACCTTC. It encodes CASSQGAGAPYGYTF. This chain uses TRBV28 with TRBJ1-2, with 8 bases identical to TRBD1. Germline V lookup: CDR1 MDHEN, CDR2 SYDVKM. The CDR3 is 15 amino acids. Trimming at V came to 5 bases and at J to 5 bases, leaving 10 bases not matched to a gene.

The genes are TRBV6-5 and TRBJ2-2, with D perhaps matching TRBD2 (6 bases). V lost 7 bases to trimming and J lost 4 bases, with 13 bases between them. Germline V lookup: CDR1 MNHEY, CDR2 SVGAGI. The CDR3 has 14 residues. Here the CDR3 reads CASTGTSVTGELFF. In DNA, the CDR3 is TGTGCCAGCACCGGGACTTCCGTCACCGGGGAGCTGTTTTTT.

A remark on this clone: One end of the junction varies from germline; a read error may be responsible. The chain combines TRBV27 with TRBJ2-7; TRBD1 might be the D (5 bases). This CDR3 has 13 amino acids. From germline, CDR1 is MNHEY and CDR2 SMNVEV (reference sequence). The CDR3 protein is CANSLGQGYEQYF. CDR3 coding DNA: TGTGCCAACAGTTTAGGGCAGGGTTACGAGCAGTACTTC.

V gene TRBV4-2 combines with J gene TRBJ1-4, with a tentative D call TRBD1 (5 bases). The length of the CDR3 is 16 residues. Germline loops: CDR1 LGHNA, CDR2 YNFKEQ. V was shortened by 2 bases and J by 3 bases, with 13 bases between the two germline ends. The CDR3 sequence is CASSQKAGTANEKLFF. The CDR3 DNA is TGTGCCAGCAGCCAAAAAGCGGGGACGGCTAATGAAAAACTGTTTTTT.

V gene TRBV6-1 combines with J gene TRBJ1-3; TRBD1 agrees at 8 bases. V shed 2 bases, J shed 0 bases, and the junction held 6 bases outside the gene matches. Germline V gene lookup returns CDR1 MNHNS and CDR2 SASEGT. CDR3 length: 17 residues. Here the CDR3 DNA reads TGTGCCAGCAGTGAATCGCCAGGACAGGGCTCTGGAAACACCATATATTTT. It yields the protein CASSESPGQGSGNTIYF.

The genes are TRBV18 and TRBJ1-5; TRBD1 matches 7 bases. CDR1 is KGHSH and CDR2 is LQKENI in the germline V gene. Trimming took 5 bases from V and 4 from J; bases not matched to a gene: 17. The CDR3 covers 18 residues. As DNA, the CDR3 is TGTGCCAGCTCATCCACTCCGCCGGGACAGACCCTGAATCAGCCCCAGCATTTT. Translation gives CASSSTPPGQTLNQPQHF.

This chain's CDR3 is CSVIGQGNQPQHF. The CDR3 coding sequence is TGCAGCGTAATAGGACAGGGCAATCAGCCCCAGCATTTT. The chain employs TRBV29-1 and TRBJ1-5; TRBD1 matches at 7 bases. Germline V CDR1 and CDR2: SQVTM, ANQGSEA. V was pared by 6 bases and J by 2 bases, with 4 bases of the junction left unmatched. This CDR3 is 13 amino acids long.

The chain is built from TRBV9 and TRBJ1-2, with 8 nucleotides matching TRBD1. Trimming at V came to 3 bases and at J to 2 bases, leaving 9 bases not matched to a gene. Germline V lookup: CDR1 SGDLS, CDR2 YYNGEE. The CDR3 runs 16 residues. The CDR3 loop is CASSAGWDRQNYGYTF. The CDR3 DNA is TGTGCCAGCAGCGCAGGCTGGGACAGGCAAAACTATGGCTACACCTTC.

The rearrangement joins TRBV5-1 to TRBJ2-7, with 7 nucleotides matching TRBD2. CDR1 is SGHRS, CDR2 YFSETQ, per germline. CDR3 length: 18 amino acids. J gave up 2 bases and V 0 bases, and 14 bases lay outside the gene matches. CDR3 bases: TGCGCCAGCAGCTTGGCCGTCCAAACTAGCGCAAGCACCTACGAGCAGTACTTC. Its translation is CASSLAVQTSASTYEQYF.

J is TRBJ1-2 and V is TRBV6-6; weak D call: TRBD1 (6 bases). From germline, CDR1 is MNHNY and CDR2 SVGAGI (reference sequence). The ends were cut back, 2 bases at V and 7 bases at J, with 11 bases in the middle. This CDR3 is 13 amino acids long. CDR3 region: CASSYVSGVGYTF. The CDR3 DNA follows: TGTGCCAGCAGTTACGTATCAGGGGTTGGCTACACCTTC.

The chain uses TRBV6-4 and TRBJ1-5, with 8 bases that match TRBD1. The CDR3 loop spans 17 amino acids. Germline CDR1 is MRHNA and CDR2 is SNTAGT. V was clipped by 7 bases and J by 0 bases; unmatched bases: 11. This chain's CDR3 is CASNWTGTSVSNQPQHF. The CDR3 DNA is TGTGCCAGCAATTGGACAGGGACATCGGTTAGCAATCAGCCCCAGCATTTT.

The chain links TRBV9 to TRBJ1-1; D unclear. Germline V gene lookup returns CDR1 SGDLS and CDR2 YYNGEE. V was clipped by 4 bases and J by 0 bases, with 13 bases between them. The CDR3 is 15 amino acids. Here the CDR3 reads CASSLGGIMNTEAFF. The CDR3, as DNA: TGTGCCAGCAGCCTGGGAGGCATCATGAACACTGAAGCTTTCTTT.

This chain joins TRBV10-3 and TRBJ2-7; TRBD2 aligns across 7 bases. Trimming cost V 2 bases and J 0 bases; bases outside gene matches: 4. The germline V gene encodes CDR1 ENHRY and CDR2 SYGVKD. The CDR3 extends over 15 amino acids. CDR3 residues: CAISEESGGSYEQYF. For the CDR3, the DNA is TGTGCCATCAGTGAGGAGTCGGGAGGCTCCTACGAGCAGTACTTC.

The V call is TRBV4-3, the J call TRBJ1-4; tentatively, D is TRBD1 (6 bases). CDR3 length: 19 amino acids. The V and J ends lost 0 bases and 5 bases respectively, with 22 bases between them. Germline V lookup: CDR1 LGHNA, CDR2 YSLEER. DNA for the CDR3: TGCGCCAGCAGCCAAGACGGGGCAGGGGAGATGGGCTGGAATGAAAAACTGTTTTTT. Translated, it gives CASSQDGAGEMGWNEKLFF.

The chain has TRBV28 and TRBJ1-5; no clear D gene. From germline, CDR1 is MDHEN and CDR2 SYDVKM. This CDR3 is 15 amino acids long. The V end lost 8 bases, the J end lost 6 bases, and 20 bases lay between the germline ends. The CDR3 sequence is CASLLLGREGQPQHF. In DNA form, the CDR3 reads TGTGCCAGCTTACTTCTGGGCCGCGAGGGTCAGCCCCAGCATTTT. Full variable domain (outside the CDR3, taken from reference TRBV28 and TRBJ1-5): DVKVTQSSRYLVKRTGEKVFLECVQDMDHENMFWYRQDPGLGLRLIYFSYDVKMKEKGDIPEGYSVSREKKERFSLILESASTNQTSMYLCASLLLGREGQPQHFGDGTRLSIL.

DNA for the CDR3: TGTGCCATCAGAGATAGGCGGTGGTGGACAGGGATTGGCGACTATGGCTACACCTTC. Protein: CAIRDRRWWTGIGDYGYTF. The V call is TRBV10-3, the J call TRBJ1-2; 8 bases are a match to TRBD1. The V and J ends lost 6 bases and 3 bases, in that order; junction bases with no gene match: 21. CDR1 ENHRY and CDR2 SYGVKD come from the germline V gene. There are 19 residues in the CDR3.

The chain joins TRBV12-5 to TRBJ2-1, with D perhaps TRBD2 (5 bases). CDR1 is LGHNT and CDR2 is FRNRAP in the germline V gene. The length of the CDR3 is 19 residues. V shed 3 bases and J shed 4 bases, with 25 bases lying between them. The CDR3: CASGLPSGIREEDYNEQFF. Written as DNA, the CDR3 is TGTGCTAGTGGTTTACCCTCCGGGATAAGGGAAGAAGATTACAATGAGCAGTTCTTC. The entire variable domain, with the rest obtained from reference TRBV12-5 and TRBJ2-1, is as follows: DARVTQTPRHKVTEMGQEVTMRCQPILGHNTVFWYRQTMMQGLELLAYFRNRAPLDDSGMPKDRFSAEMPDATLATLKIQPSEPRDSAVYFCASGLPSGIREEDYNEQFFGPGTRLTVL.

On this clone itself: Other nucleotide sequences in the sample specify the same CDR3. The V and J genes are TRBV7-3 and TRBJ2-1; D may be TRBD2 (5 bases). Germline values: CDR1 SGHTA, CDR2 FQGTGA. The CDR3 extends over 15 amino acids. V was pared by 5 bases and J by 0 bases, with 11 bases between. The CDR3 protein is CASSPSGNSYNEQFF. CDR3 coding DNA: TGTGCCAGCAGCCCTTCCGGGAACTCCTACAATGAGCAGTTCTTC.

This clone appeared a single time. The V and J genes are TRBV28 and TRBJ2-7; D may be TRBD2 (6 bases). V was trimmed by 5 bases and J by 0 bases, leaving 14 bases between them. The CDR3 consists of 15 residues. Germline V gene data show CDR1 as MDHEN and CDR2 as SYDVKM. This CDR3 reads CASSGPSADSYEQYF. The CDR3 region has the DNA TGTGCCAGCAGTGGTCCTAGCGCTGACTCCTACGAGCAGTACTTC.